The clone carrying this TCR beta chain has more than one count but fewer than ten. No antigen is known for it. As it was prepared, the TCRbeta library received unique molecular identifiers. A single record per CDR3 protein comes from TCRdb applying MiXCR to the PCR reads. Of 800,000 to 1,000,000 distinct CDR3 sequences in the sample, about 29% were seen once. The data are from a study of T-cell reconstitution after alpha-beta-depleted transplantation in children. Per germline, CDR1 GTSNPN and CDR2 SVGIG (reference sequence). The length of the CDR3 is 13 residues. V was trimmed by 0 bases and J by 1 base, leaving 4 bases between them. Overall study results and limits: When one year had passed after transplant, most T-cell counts and diversity came from newly produced T cells. The origin of alpha-beta T cells about two months after transplant was reportedly several hundred expanded graft clones. Day-60 TCRbeta diversity that was high in some patients was derived from surviving recipient T cells and thymic progenitors.

This receptor was identified in a boy under two years old who had a stem cell transplant for SCID, so the T cells may come from the graft donor. This chain joins TRBV30 and TRBJ1-5; D is unresolved. Sequences were derived from PBMCs, mostly from graft donor cells, sampled 360 days after TCRalphabeta/CD19-depleted stem cell transplant. The chain's CDR3 is CAWSVLSNQPQHF. The CDR3 DNA reads as TGTGCCTGGAGTGTACTAAGCAATCAGCCCCAGCATTTT.